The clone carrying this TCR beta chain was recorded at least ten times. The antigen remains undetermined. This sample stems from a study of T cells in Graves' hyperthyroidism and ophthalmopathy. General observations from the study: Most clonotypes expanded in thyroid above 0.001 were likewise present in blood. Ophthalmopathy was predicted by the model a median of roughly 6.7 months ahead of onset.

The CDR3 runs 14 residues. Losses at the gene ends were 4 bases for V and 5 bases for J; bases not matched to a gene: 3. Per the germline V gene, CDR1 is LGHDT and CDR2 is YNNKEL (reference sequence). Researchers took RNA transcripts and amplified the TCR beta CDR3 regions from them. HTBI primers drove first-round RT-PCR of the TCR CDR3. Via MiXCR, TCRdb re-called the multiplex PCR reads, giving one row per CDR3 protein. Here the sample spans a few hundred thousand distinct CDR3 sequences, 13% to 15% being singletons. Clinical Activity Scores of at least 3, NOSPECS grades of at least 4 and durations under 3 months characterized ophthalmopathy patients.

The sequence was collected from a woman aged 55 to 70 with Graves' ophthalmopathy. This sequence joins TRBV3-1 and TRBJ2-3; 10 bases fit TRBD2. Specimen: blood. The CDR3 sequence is CASSPRLAGDTQYF. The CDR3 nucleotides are TGTGCCAGCAGCCCTCGACTAGCGGGAGATACGCAGTATTTT.